Described below is a single T cell receptor beta chain sequence and its context. This specimen comes from a study of blood T cell repertoires in COVID-19. Only in-frame clones appear in the TCRdb table, and some are missing; sequencing was by immunoSEQ multiplex PCR. The repertoire holds some 80,000 clones, with more than 75% as singletons. Per germline, CDR1 SQVTM and CDR2 ANQGSEA. Losses at the gene ends were 5 bases for V and 3 bases for J; bases not matched to a gene: 7. The CDR3 is 14 amino acids. The V call is TRBV29-1, the J call TRBJ2-7; 10 bases are a match to TRBD1. This TCR was sampled from an elderly woman with active or convalescent COVID-19. Sequenced sample: peripheral blood. Here the CDR3 reads CSVLDRGRDYEQYF. CDR3 nucleotide sequence: TGCAGCGTTCTCGACAGGGGGCGAGACTACGAGCAGTACTTC.